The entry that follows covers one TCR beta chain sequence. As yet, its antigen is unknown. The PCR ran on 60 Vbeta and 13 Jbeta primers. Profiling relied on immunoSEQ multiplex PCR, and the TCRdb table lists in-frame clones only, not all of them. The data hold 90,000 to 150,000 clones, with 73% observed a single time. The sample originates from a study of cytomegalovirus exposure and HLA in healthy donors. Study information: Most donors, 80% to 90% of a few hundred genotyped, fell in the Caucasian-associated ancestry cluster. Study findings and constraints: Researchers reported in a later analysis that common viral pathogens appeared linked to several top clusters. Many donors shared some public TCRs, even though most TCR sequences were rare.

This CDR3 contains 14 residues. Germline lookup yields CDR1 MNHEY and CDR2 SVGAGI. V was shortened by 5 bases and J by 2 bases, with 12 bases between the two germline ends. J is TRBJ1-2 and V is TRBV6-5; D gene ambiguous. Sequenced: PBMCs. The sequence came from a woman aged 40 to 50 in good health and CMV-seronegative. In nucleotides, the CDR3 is TGTGCCAGCAGTCTCTACCGGGAGAACTATGGCTACACCTTC. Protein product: CASSLYRENYGYTF.